Reported below is one T cell receptor beta chain. This record comes from a study of blood T cell repertoires in COVID-19. This table comes from immunoSEQ multiplex PCR, and its TCRdb copy is limited to in-frame clones, with some not included. The repertoire holds some 300,000 clones, with just under 90% as singletons. This CDR3 comprises 17 residues. Germline CDR1 and CDR2: SGHRS and YFSETQ. Trimming left V 2 bases short and J 2 bases short, with 18 bases between. Participants reported their clinical history, and cohort assignment relied on those reports. The sequencing input was PBMCs or T cells enriched from blood (not recorded which). The sequence was obtained from a woman aged 45-65 years who had been exposed to COVID-19. V and J are TRBV5-1 and TRBJ2-3, with D perhaps TRBD2 (6 bases). The CDR3 spells CASSFAGKTTFTDTQYF. The CDR3 nucleotides read TGCGCCAGCAGCTTTGCGGGGAAAACTACCTTCACAGATACGCAGTATTTT.